The next 18 T cell receptor beta chains were all read from a single sample in a study of identical twins. TCRdb analysed the 5' RACE reads with MiXCR anew, one entry per CDR3 protein. The table has fewer than 500,000 distinct CDR3 sequences, around 15% seen once. The same data also went into a second study, on yellow fever vaccine responses in identical twins.

The sequencing sample was made of CD4+ T cells sorted from blood. The origin of the receptors is a woman aged 18-29 years in good health.

The rearrangement links TRBV20-1 to TRBJ1-1; D is ambiguous. The V and J ends lost 6 bases and 1 base respectively, with 9 bases between them. The length of the CDR3 is 12 residues. Germline V lookup: CDR1 DFQATT, CDR2 SNEGSKA (reference sequence). The CDR3 loop reads CSARWGNTEAFF. The CDR3 coding sequence is TGCAGTGCAAGGTGGGGGAACACTGAAGCTTTCTTT.

This clonotype occurred a few times. The rearrangement joins TRBV20-1 to TRBJ1-5, with D maybe TRBD1 (6 bases). CDR1 and CDR2 (germline): DFQATT, SNEGSKA (reference sequence). The CDR3 has 12 residues. CDR3 sequence: CGGGPSNQPQHF. The CDR3 region has the DNA TGCGGTGGGGGGCCGAGCAATCAGCCCCAGCATTTT.

The genes are TRBV5-4 and TRBJ1-4, with unresolved D. Trimming cost V 4 bases and J 5 bases, with 9 bases left between them. Per germline, CDR1 SGHNT and CDR2 YYREEE (reference sequence). The CDR3 has 13 residues. DNA of the CDR3: TGTGCCAGCAGCCCCCGGGTAAATGAAAAACTGTTTTTT. This translates into CASSPRVNEKLFF. Based on the CDR3 plus reference TRBV5-4 and TRBJ1-4, the full variable domain is ETGVTQSPTHLIKTRGQQVTLRCSSQSGHNTVSWYQQALGQGPQFIFQYYREEENGRGNFPPRFSGLQFPNYSSELNVNALELDDSALYLCASSPRVNEKLFFGSGTQLSVL.

This clonotype came up a few times. This chain connects TRBV6-5 to TRBJ2-7; no clear D gene. The V and J ends lost 0 bases and 4 bases respectively, with 16 bases between them. Germline V gene lookup returns CDR1 MNHEY and CDR2 SVGAGI. CDR3 length: 16 residues. For the CDR3, the DNA is TGTGCCAGCAGTTACTCGACTCCCCGGAGTATGTACGAGCAGTACTTC. Translation gives CASSYSTPRSMYEQYF.

This rearrangement joins TRBV5-1 to TRBJ2-1; D is ambiguous. With 1 base removed from V and 6 bases from J, the gap between germline ends came to 23 bases. CDR1 and CDR2 (germline): SGHRS, YFSETQ. This CDR3 contains 18 residues. The CDR3 protein is CASSLRLNILKKPNEQFF. CDR3 nucleotide sequence: TGCGCCAGCAGCTTGAGGTTGAATATCCTAAAAAAGCCCAATGAGCAGTTCTTC. The whole variable domain, filled in from reference TRBV5-1 and TRBJ2-1, reads KAGVTQTPRYLIKTRGQQVTLSCSPISGHRSVSWYQQTPGQGLQFLFEYFSETQRNKGNFPGRFSGRQFSNSRSEMNVSTLELGDSALYLCASSLRLNILKKPNEQFFGPGTRLTVL.

J is TRBJ2-7 and V is TRBV4-3, with TRBD1 matching 9 bases. The CDR3 length is 17 residues. The ends lost 0 bases at V and 7 bases at J; junction bases unmatched: 13. CDR1 and CDR2 (germline): LGHNA, YSLEER. CDR3 coding DNA: TGCGCCAGCAGCCAAGATCTTTGGGACAGGGTTATAGGTGAGCAGTACTTC. Translated: CASSQDLWDRVIGEQYF.

With respect to this clonotype: A much larger clone differs by one base, so this may be a read error. V gene TRBV29-1 combines with J gene TRBJ2-1, with TRBD1 matching 8 bases. This CDR3 is built from 16 residues. The germline gives CDR1 SQVTM, CDR2 ANQGSEA. Unmatched junction bases numbered 20, after V lost 7 bases and J lost 9 bases. CDR3 coding DNA: TGCAGCGGCCGACCCCAATTAGGCAGGGGGCCAAGTGAGCAGTTCTTC. Protein sequence: CSGRPQLGRGPSEQFF.

The chain has TRBV29-1 and TRBJ2-2, with no clear D. Trimming removed 6 bases at V and 1 base at J, with 9 bases between. Per germline, CDR1 SQVTM and CDR2 ANQGSEA. The CDR3 covers 13 residues. CDR3: CSVTRRNTGELFF. The CDR3 nucleotides are TGCAGCGTCACAAGGAGGAACACCGGGGAGCTGTTTTTT.

This chain links TRBV30 with TRBJ2-5; 9 positions agree with TRBD1. Germline V lookup: CDR1 GTSNPN, CDR2 SVGIG (reference sequence). V lost 5 bases, J lost 5 bases, and 3 bases stayed unmatched. The CDR3 covers 12 residues. The CDR3 region has the DNA TGTGCCTGGTCTGGACAGGGGGAGACCCAGTACTTC. Its protein product is CAWSGQGETQYF. The full variable domain, in which reference TRBV30 and TRBJ2-5 provide the parts outside the CDR3, is SQTIHQWPATLVQPVGSPLSLECTVEGTSNPNLYWYRQAAGRGLQLLFYSVGIGQISSEVPQNLSASRPQDRQFILSSKKLLLSDSGFYLCAWSGQGETQYFGPGTRLLVL.

This chain links TRBV6-1 with TRBJ2-2; 8 positions agree with TRBD2. The junction had 8 bases not matched to a gene; V was cut back by 7 bases and J by 1 base. This CDR3 has 16 amino acids. Germline V gene data show CDR1 as MNHNS and CDR2 as SASEGT. The CDR3 sequence is CASTIAGLGNTGELFF. The CDR3 nucleotides read TGTGCCAGCACGATAGCGGGGTTAGGGAACACCGGGGAGCTGTTTTTT.

The rearrangement links TRBV5-1 to TRBJ2-7, with TRBD1 identical over 9 bases. This CDR3 is built from 13 residues. J gave up 5 bases and V 4 bases, and 4 bases lay outside the gene matches. Germline values: CDR1 SGHRS, CDR2 YFSETQ. CDR3 amino acids: CASSKRTGDEQYF. Written as DNA, the CDR3 is TGCGCCAGCAGCAAAAGGACAGGGGACGAGCAGTACTTC.

This sequence joins TRBV5-1 and TRBJ1-6; 8 bases are a match to TRBD1. The V and J ends lost 4 bases and 6 bases, in that order; junction bases with no gene match: 6. This CDR3 region has 15 residues. The V gene's germline CDR1 is SGHRS and CDR2 YFSETQ. The CDR3 nucleotides read TGCGCCAGCAGCGAGGGGACAGGCGGTAATTCACCCCTCCACTTT. Protein: CASSEGTGGNSPLHF.

There are a few counts of this clonotype. This chain links TRBV20-1 with TRBJ2-5; tentative D call: TRBD2 (6 bases). Trimming pared 1 base from V and 2 bases from J, leaving 14 bases between. This CDR3 comprises 15 residues. The germline V gene has CDR1 DFQATT and CDR2 SNEGSKA (reference sequence). The DNA for the CDR3 is TGCAGTGCTAGAGCACCCGGGACTTCTCAAGAGACCCAGTACTTC. As protein: CSARAPGTSQETQYF.

In its sample, this clonotype was seen a few times. The chain uses TRBV7-2 and TRBJ2-3; D assignment may be TRBD1 or TRBD2 (5 bases each). The V gene's germline CDR1 is SGHTA and CDR2 FQGNSA. The CDR3 contains 15 residues. Deletions cut 2 bases from V and 2 bases from J, with 11 bases between. The CDR3 is CASSLSGPTTDTQYF. The CDR3 bases are TGTGCCAGCAGCTTATCGGGGCCTACCACAGATACGCAGTATTTT.

This clonotype has just a few counts. This chain joins TRBV3-1 and TRBJ2-7, with 7 positions matching TRBD2. Germline trimming cut 1 base from V and 7 bases from J; bases unmatched to any gene: 7. Germline assignment: CDR1 LGHDT and CDR2 YNNKEL (reference sequence). There are 14 residues in the CDR3. The CDR3 DNA reads TGTGCCAGCAGCCAAGCGGGACTACCTAGTGAGCAGTACTTC. It translates to CASSQAGLPSEQYF.

J is TRBJ2-7 and V is TRBV5-1; 11 nucleotides line up with TRBD1. The CDR3 sequence is 15 residues long. Germline values: CDR1 SGHRS, CDR2 YFSETQ. Trimming cost V 0 bases and J 5 bases; bases outside gene matches: 4. The CDR3 spells CASSLGTGGFDEQYF. DNA of the CDR3: TGCGCCAGCAGCTTGGGGACAGGGGGCTTCGACGAGCAGTACTTC.

This clonotype was seen repeatedly, ten times or more. This chain connects TRBV6-5 to TRBJ2-7, with a tentative D call TRBD2 (6 bases). The CDR3 is 13 amino acids. V shed 2 bases and J shed 5 bases, with 10 bases lying between them. Germline CDR1 and CDR2: MNHEY and SVGAGI. CDR3 bases: TGTGCCAGCAGTTACCGGAGGGACCACGAGCAGTACTTC. Amino acids: CASSYRRDHEQYF.

In its sample, this clonotype was seen a few times. The chain combines TRBV3-1 with TRBJ2-3; D possibly corresponds to TRBD2 (6 bases). V lost 8 bases and J 4 bases, leaving 16 bases between the germline ends. Germline V gene lookup returns CDR1 LGHDT and CDR2 YNNKEL (reference sequence). The CDR3 covers 14 residues. CDR3 protein: CASCTFREADTQYF. The CDR3 DNA reads TGTGCCAGCTGTACGTTCAGGGAGGCAGATACGCAGTATTTT.